This T cell receptor (beta chain) was sequenced for a study of T cell responses to AZD1222 COVID-19 vaccine. The V segment lost 5 bases and the J segment 5 bases; nucleotides outside the gene matches: 10. Germline V gene sequence: CDR1 MDHEN, CDR2 SYDVKM. The CDR3 loop spans 16 amino acids. A few counts support this clone. What it binds is not known. Sequencing used immunoSEQ multiplex PCR; TCRdb keeps in-frame clones, though not all of them. The profile shows 55,000 to 65,000 clones, over 60% of them singletons. Findings of the study overall: Donors in the cohort were predominantly white British and more often female, and clonal diversity was possibly underestimated.

This specimen consisted of peripheral blood, obtained 28 days after the second AZD1222 dose. The rearrangement uses TRBV28 and TRBJ1-5, with TRBD1 matching over 9 bases. This clonotype was obtained from an adult who received the AZD1222 COVID-19 vaccine. The CDR3 reads CASSIAGTGIYQPQHF. CDR3 bases: TGTGCCAGCAGTATCGCCGGGACAGGGATTTATCAGCCCCAGCATTTT.